Listed below are T cell receptor beta chains from one sample, sequenced in a study of T cell changes during pregnancy in multiple sclerosis. The table came from immunoSEQ multiplex PCR; TCRdb's copy has only in-frame clones and leaves some out. The sample lists approximately 65,000 clones; around 96% were seen once. The sequenced sample was CD8+ T cells from peripheral blood mononuclear cells, obtained after pregnancy. The receptors come from a female donor with multiple sclerosis, enrolled in a pregnancy study. CDR3s include the opening cysteine and the closing phenylalanine or tryptophan. The D gene is left open where the match is weak. Clone size is shown for a subset of rows, as once, few, many or a class of expanded clone.

j_gene | d_gene | v_gene | len | abundance | CDR3aa | CDR3nt
TRBJ2-7 | - | TRBV7-9 | 15 | - | CASSLGQASSYEQYF | TGTGCCAGCAGCTTAGGACAGGCCTCCTCCTACGAGCAGTACTTC
TRBJ2-7 | - | TRBV5-1 | 13 | once | CASSGISTYEQYF | TGCGCCAGCAGTGGAATTAGCACCTACGAGCAGTACTTC
TRBJ2-3 | TRBD2 | TRBV7-2 | 17 | - | CASSFRPGLAGSYTQYF | TGTGCCAGCAGCTTTAGACCGGGACTAGCGGGATCATATACGCAGTATTTT
TRBJ1-1 | TRBD1 | TRBV19 | 12 | - | CASRDRGVEAFF | TGTGCCAGTAGAGACAGGGGAGTGGAAGCTTTCTTT
TRBJ2-7 | - | TRBV27 | 13 | - | CASSPFPGYEQYF | TGTGCCAGCAGTCCGTTCCCAGGCTACGAGCAGTACTTC
TRBJ2-7 | - | TRBV19 | 12 | - | CASSIGGGEQYF | TGTGCCAGTAGTATAGGGGGCGGCGAGCAGTACTTC
TRBJ2-5 | TRBD2 | TRBV6-1 | 13 | - | CASWTSGQETQYF | TGTGCCAGCTGGACTAGCGGCCAAGAGACCCAGTACTTC
TRBJ2-3 | TRBD2 | TRBV11-2 | 15 | - | CASSRLADDTDTQYF | TGTGCCAGCAGCAGACTAGCGGATGACACAGATACGCAGTATTTT
TRBJ2-1 | TRBD2 | TRBV28 | 21 | - | CASSFSTRAGVTLTDHNEQFF | TGTGCCAGCAGTTTCAGCACCCGAGCGGGAGTGACCCTAACAGATCATAATGAGCAGTTCTTC
TRBJ2-7 | TRBD2 | TRBV25-1 | 14 | - | CASSLGTITYEQYF | TGTGCCAGCAGCCTCGGGACTATCACCTACGAGCAGTACTTC
TRBJ2-5 | TRBD1 | TRBV25-1 | 17 | once | CASSDYRTGIYKETQYF | TGTGCCAGCAGTGATTACCGGACAGGGATCTACAAAGAGACCCAGTACTTC
TRBJ2-1 | TRBD2 | TRBV10-3 | 16 | - | CAISELTSGSYNEQFF | TGTGCCATCAGTGAGCTGACTAGCGGGAGTTACAATGAGCAGTTCTTC
TRBJ1-5 | TRBD1 | TRBV7-9 | 15 | - | CASSSDREENQPQHF | TGTGCCAGCAGCTCAGACAGGGAGGAAAATCAGCCCCAGCATTTT
TRBJ1-5 | TRBD1 | TRBV28 | 17 | - | CASSLLDRVFGNQPQHF | TGTGCCAGCAGTTTGCTGGACAGGGTCTTCGGCAATCAGCCCCAGCATTTT
TRBJ2-7 | - | TRBV15 | 13 | - | CATSPGTSYEQYF | TGTGCCACCAGCCCGGGTACCTCCTACGAGCAGTACTTC
TRBJ2-2 | TRBD2 | TRBV28 | 16 | - | CASSFSLAGWTGELFF | TGTGCCAGCAGTTTTAGCCTAGCGGGTTGGACCGGGGAGCTGTTTTTT
TRBJ1-5 | TRBD1 | TRBV19 | 15 | - | CATATGTGVIQPQHF | TGTGCCACAGCTACCGGGACAGGGGTTATTCAGCCCCAGCATTTT
TRBJ1-3 | - | TRBV27 | 13 | - | CASSLRSGNTIYF | TGTGCCAGCAGTCTTCGCTCTGGAAACACCATATATTTT
TRBJ2-2 | - | TRBV4-2 | 17 | - | CASSQDVGVRTTGELFF | TGTGCCAGCAGCCAAGACGTGGGAGTCAGGACTACCGGGGAGCTGTTTTTT
TRBJ2-2 | - | TRBV5-8 | 17 | - | CASSLRRARRRTGELFF | TGTGCCAGCAGCTTGAGGAGGGCCCGACGTCGGACCGGGGAGCTGTTTTTT
TRBJ2-7 | - | TRBV15 | 14 | - | CATSRALRAYEQYF | TGTGCCACCAGCAGGGCACTCCGGGCCTACGAGCAGTACTTC
TRBJ2-5 | - | TRBV7-9 | 13 | - | CASSSTEEETQYF | TGTGCCAGCAGCTCGACAGAAGAAGAGACCCAGTACTTC
TRBJ1-1 | - | TRBV7-9 | 15 | - | CASSLVLGADTEAFF | TGTGCCAGCAGCTTAGTATTGGGGGCCGACACTGAAGCTTTCTTT
TRBJ2-1 | - | TRBV28 | 14 | - | CALTRGSSYNEQFF | TGTGCCCTGACGCGGGGAAGCTCCTACAATGAGCAGTTCTTC
TRBJ1-1 | - | TRBV28 | 14 | medium-sized | CASSFWRVGTEAFF | TGTGCCAGCAGTTTCTGGCGGGTAGGCACTGAAGCTTTCTTT
TRBJ2-5 | - | TRBV28 | 16 | - | CASSPRETGFQETQYF | TGTGCCAGCAGTCCCCGAGAGACAGGCTTCCAAGAGACCCAGTACTTC
TRBJ1-2 | TRBD1 | TRBV5-6 | 16 | - | CASSLRGQEANYGYTF | TGTGCCAGCAGCTTGAGGGGACAGGAGGCCAACTATGGCTACACCTTC
TRBJ1-5 | - | TRBV5-6 | 12 | - | CASSLRNQPQHF | TGTGCCAGCAGCCTGAGGAATCAGCCCCAGCATTTT
TRBJ2-7 | TRBD2 | TRBV30 | 18 | - | CAWSSGLADHASSYEQYF | TGTGCCTGGAGTTCTGGGCTAGCGGACCACGCTAGCTCCTACGAGCAGTACTTC
TRBJ2-1 | - | TRBV11-2 | 16 | once | CASSWRDGFSYNEQFF | TGTGCCAGCAGCTGGCGGGATGGGTTCTCCTACAATGAGCAGTTCTTC
TRBJ2-7 | TRBD2 | TRBV5-6 | 17 | - | CASSLVERWREDREQYF | TGTGCCAGCAGCTTGGTAGAGCGATGGCGGGAGGATAGGGAGCAGTACTTC
TRBJ2-3 | TRBD1 | TRBV16 | 17 | - | CASSQFGPGGPTDTQYF | TGTGCCAGCAGCCAATTTGGCCCAGGGGGTCCCACAGATACGCAGTATTTT
TRBJ2-1 | TRBD2 | TRBV30 | 14 | - | CAWSLAGGWSEQFF | TGTGCCTGGAGTTTAGCGGGAGGGTGGAGTGAGCAGTTCTTC
TRBJ2-1 | - | TRBV2 | 11 | - | CASSQGSEQFF | TGTGCCAGCAGTCAGGGAAGTGAGCAGTTCTTC
TRBJ2-5 | - | TRBV4-3 | 14 | - | CASSHYPGEETQYF | TGCGCCAGCAGCCATTACCCGGGGGAAGAGACCCAGTACTTC
TRBJ2-7 | TRBD1 | TRBV6-6 | 14 | - | CASSSADRVHEQYF | TGTGCCAGCAGTTCCGCCGACAGGGTGCACGAGCAGTACTTC
TRBJ2-1 | - | TRBV7-8 | 13 | once | CASSPYGDNEQFF | TGTGCCAGCAGCCCTTACGGGGACAATGAGCAGTTCTTC
TRBJ2-5 | TRBD2 | TRBV5-1 | 15 | - | CASSLSTSGQETQYF | TGCGCCAGCAGCTTAAGTACTAGCGGACAAGAGACCCAGTACTTC
TRBJ1-1 | - | TRBV28 | 14 | - | CASSYRGGYTEAFF | TGTGCCAGCAGCTACCGGGGGGGGTACACTGAAGCTTTCTTT
TRBJ1-5 | TRBD1 | TRBV19 | 15 | - | CASSIRQGFNQPQHF | TGTGCCAGTAGTATACGACAGGGTTTCAATCAGCCCCAGCATTTT
TRBJ2-2 | - | TRBV7-9 | 13 | - | CASSPQNTGELFF | TGTGCCAGCAGCCCCCAGAACACCGGGGAGCTGTTTTTT
TRBJ2-2 | - | TRBV7-9 | 13 | - | CASRRQGSGELFF | TGTGCCAGCAGACGCCAGGGGTCCGGGGAGCTGTTTTTT
TRBJ2-3 | TRBD1 | TRBV7-9 | 16 | - | CASSFGPDRDTDTQYF | TGTGCCAGCAGCTTTGGTCCCGACAGGGACACAGATACGCAGTATTTT
TRBJ2-7 | TRBD2 | TRBV19 | 15 | - | CASSAVAGGWDEQYF | TGTGCCAGTAGTGCCGTCGCGGGAGGGTGGGACGAGCAGTACTTC
TRBJ2-1 | TRBD2 | TRBV7-9 | 16 | - | CASRYGTSGSGDEQFF | TGTGCCAGCAGGTACGGGACTAGCGGGAGTGGTGATGAGCAGTTCTTC
TRBJ2-7 | TRBD2 | TRBV5-6 | 13 | - | CASSFGTSYEQYF | TGTGCCAGCAGCTTCGGGACTAGCTACGAGCAGTACTTC